This T cell receptor beta chain was sequenced in a study of T cell responses to AZD1222 COVID-19 vaccine. Only in-frame clones appear in the TCRdb table, and some are missing; sequencing was by immunoSEQ multiplex PCR. The sample includes hundreds of thousands of clones, about 93% of them seen just once. The CDR3 length is 14 residues. CDR1 and CDR2 (germline): LGHDT, YNNKEL (reference sequence). Trimming removed 3 bases at V and 5 bases at J, with 11 bases between. The TCR was taken from an adult in good health. The chain recombines TRBV3-1 (or the pseudogene TRBV3-2) with TRBJ1-3, with D unresolved. The specimen was peripheral blood, collected on day 0 of MenACWY control vaccination. CDR3 DNA sequence: TGTGCCAGCAGCCAGAAGGCAGGTAGAAACACCATATATTTT. Translating it yields CASSQKAGRNTIYF.